Presented here are 8 T cell receptor beta chains from one specimen sequenced in a study of T cell responses to AZD1222 COVID-19 vaccine. Produced via immunoSEQ multiplex PCR; TCRdb's table is partial and in-frame only. The sample holds 150,000 to 200,000 clones, 90% to 95% seen once. Sequencing was performed on peripheral blood, taken 28 days after the second AZD1222 dose. The receptors derive from an adult who received the AZD1222 COVID-19 vaccine.

The sample holds one count of this clone. The V gene is TRBV6-5, the J gene TRBJ1-1; weak D call: TRBD1 (6 bases). The CDR3 is 15 amino acids. Trimming cost V 5 bases and J 4 bases, with 17 bases left between them. Germline V gene data show CDR1 as MNHEY and CDR2 as SVGAGI. CDR3 nucleotides: TGTGCCAGCAGTCTTCGGGGGGGGCCCGGCACTGAAGCTTTCTTT. Encoded protein: CASSLRGGPGTEAFF.

This sequence joins TRBV19 and TRBJ1-2; TRBD1 aligns across 10 bases. The CDR3 has 15 residues. The V gene's germline CDR1 is LNHDA and CDR2 SQIVND (reference sequence). J gave up 6 bases and V 3 bases, and 7 bases lay outside the gene matches. In nucleotides, the CDR3 is TGTGCCAGTAGTATCAAGACAGGGGGCGCGGATGGCTACACCTTC. Translation gives CASSIKTGGADGYTF.

This clone showed up just a few times. CDR3 DNA: TGTGCCAGCAGCCTTCGGGGAAACAATCAGCCCCAGCATTTT. Protein sequence: CASSLRGNNQPQHF. The chain recombines TRBV14 with TRBJ1-5; D not certain. V lost 4 bases to trimming and J lost 3 bases, with 10 bases between them. The CDR3 sequence is 14 residues long. Germline V lookup: CDR1 SGHDN, CDR2 FVKESK.

In its sample, this clone was seen once. The sample contains more than one DNA sequence encoding this CDR3. The chain carries TRBV5-1 and TRBJ2-2, with a possible D match to TRBD2 (6 bases). CDR3 length: 14 residues. CDR1 is SGHRS, CDR2 YFSETQ, per germline. Trimming shortened V by 0 bases and J by 6 bases, and 9 bases separated the two germline ends. CDR3 sequence reads: CASSLAGGAGELFF. The DNA for the CDR3 is TGCGCCAGCAGCTTGGCTGGAGGGGCCGGGGAGCTGTTTTTT.

This clone appeared once. The chain employs TRBV16 and TRBJ1-3; D is unresolved. With 3 bases removed from V and 4 bases from J, the gap between germline ends came to 7 bases. The CDR3 runs to 13 residues. Germline lookup yields CDR1 KGHSY and CDR2 FQNENV. CDR3 DNA sequence: TGTGCCAGCAGCCACCAGAAAGGAAACACCATATATTTT. Translating gives CASSHQKGNTIYF. The whole variable domain, remainder taken from reference TRBV16 and TRBJ1-3, is GEEVAQTPKHLVRGEGQKAKLYCAPIKGHSYVFWYQQVLKNEFKFLISFQNENVFDETGMPKERFSAKCLPNSPCSLEIQATKLEDSAVYFCASSHQKGNTIYFGEGSWLTVV.

V gene TRBV25-1 combines with J gene TRBJ2-2; D is possibly TRBD1 or TRBD2 (5 bases each). Germline V gene sequence: CDR1 MGHDK, CDR2 SYGVNS. CDR3 length: 18 amino acids. V was trimmed by 2 bases and J by 0 bases, leaving 16 bases between them. Written as DNA, the CDR3 is TGTGCCAGCAGTGAAGTATTAGGTGGGACCGCGAACACCGGGGAGCTGTTTTTT. Its protein product is CASSEVLGGTANTGELFF.

V usage is TRBV3-1 (or the pseudogene TRBV3-2) and J usage is TRBJ2-1; the match to TRBD2 covers 9 bases. V gave up 4 bases and J gave up 11 bases; unmatched junction bases: 3. Germline CDR1 is LGHDT and CDR2 is YNNKEL (reference sequence). The CDR3 totals 12 residues. CDR3 sequence: CASSPSGRQQFF. DNA of the CDR3: TGTGCCAGCAGCCCGAGCGGGAGGCAGCAGTTCTTC.

The V and J genes are TRBV29-1 and TRBJ1-2; 8 bases agree with TRBD1. This CDR3 has 11 residues. Germline-derived CDR1 and CDR2 are SQVTM and ANQGSEA. V lost 7 bases and J lost 3; bases outside the gene matches: 1. The CDR3 DNA is TGCAGCGGGGGACAGGACTATGGCTACACCTTC. Translated: CSGGQDYGYTF.